The next 23 T cell receptor beta chains were all read from a single sample in a study of metastatic and nonmetastatic thyroid tumors. With MiXCR, TCRdb reprocessed the PCR reads. Of about 85,000 clones listed, approximately 9% were seen once; the top ten hold under 9%. Every patient was untreated before thyroid surgery. The sequenced sample consisted of blood. The receptors were gathered from a female donor with papillary thyroid cancer or a benign thyroid nodule (not recorded which). Some clones in this sample may be carry-over from other donors' samples.

This clone was counted ten times or more. The chain uses TRBV27 and TRBJ2-5, with D uncertain. V was shortened by 0 bases and J by 5 bases, with 7 bases between the two germline ends. This CDR3 is 13 amino acids long. Germline V gene data show CDR1 as MNHEY and CDR2 as SMNVEV (reference sequence). CDR3 amino acids: CASSLSLGETQYF. The CDR3 DNA is TGTGCCAGCAGTTTATCTTTGGGGGAGACCCAGTACTTC.

This chain joins TRBV3-1 and TRBJ2-1, with 10 bases matching TRBD1. The CDR3 contains 15 residues. Germline V gene sequence: CDR1 LGHDT, CDR2 YNNKEL (reference sequence). Trimming at V came to 3 bases and at J to 4 bases, leaving 3 bases not matched to a gene. The CDR3 spells CASSQRTGGYNEQFF. In nucleotides, the CDR3 is TGTGCCAGCAGCCAGCGGACAGGGGGGTACAATGAGCAGTTCTTC.

This clone appeared a few times. J is TRBJ2-1 and V is TRBV5-1; 7 bases align to TRBD2. Losses at the gene ends were 4 bases for V and 1 base for J; bases not matched to a gene: 11. The CDR3 spans 17 residues. Germline values: CDR1 SGHRS, CDR2 YFSETQ. CDR3: CASSPTGGARSYNEQFF. In DNA, the CDR3 is TGCGCCAGCAGCCCAACGGGGGGTGCGAGATCCTACAATGAGCAGTTCTTC.

This clone came up many times. The chain combines TRBV28 with TRBJ1-2; tentatively, D is TRBD1 (5 bases). CDR1 is MDHEN and CDR2 is SYDVKM in the germline V gene. V was pared by 2 bases and J by 6 bases, with 7 bases between. The CDR3 has 12 amino acids. The CDR3 here is CASSLRGDGYTF. The CDR3 region has the DNA TGTGCCAGCAGTTTAAGAGGGGATGGCTACACCTTC.

This clone was detected only a few times. The rearrangement joins TRBV7-6 to TRBJ2-5; 13 bases line up with TRBD2. Germline V lookup: CDR1 SGHVS, CDR2 FNYEAQ. Trimming cost V 5 bases and J 7 bases; bases outside gene matches: 10. The CDR3 covers 16 residues. The DNA of the CDR3 is TGTGCCAGCAGCAAAACCGGGACTAGCGGGAAAGGGACCCAGTACTTC. Translation: CASSKTGTSGKGTQYF.

In this sample, this clone turned up many times. The chain uses TRBV30 and TRBJ2-7; possibly TRBD2 for D (6 bases). V gave up 4 bases and J gave up 0 bases, with 13 bases separating them. There are 14 residues in the CDR3. Germline CDR1 reads GTSNPN; CDR2 reads SVGIG (reference sequence). The CDR3 here is CAWTPDGSSYEQYF. Here the CDR3 DNA reads TGTGCCTGGACACCGGACGGGAGCTCCTACGAGCAGTACTTC.

This clone occurred many times. This sequence joins TRBV19 and TRBJ1-2, with D unresolved. The V and J ends lost 0 bases and 3 bases respectively, with 8 bases between them. The CDR3 is made up of 14 amino acids. In germline, CDR1 is LNHDA, CDR2 SQIVND (reference sequence). CDR3 DNA: TGTGCCAGTAGTATAGATATCGGGGACTATGGCTACACCTTC. It is translated as CASSIDIGDYGYTF.

Ten or more counts support this clone. The chain couples TRBV2 to TRBJ2-1; D is unresolved. The germline gives CDR1 SNHLY, CDR2 FYNNEI. V gave up 6 bases and J gave up 8 bases, with 14 bases separating them. The CDR3 has 13 residues. The CDR3 spells CASSGSVSDEQFF. The CDR3 coding sequence is TGTGCCAGCAGCGGCTCTGTATCCGATGAGCAGTTCTTC.

This clone has just a few counts. The chain is built from TRBV24-1 and TRBJ1-1, with D possibly matching TRBD1 (5 bases). The CDR3 is 12 amino acids. Germline lookup yields CDR1 KGHDR and CDR2 SFDVKD. V gave up 3 bases and J gave up 7 bases, with 8 bases separating them. The CDR3 DNA is TGTGCCACCAGTGATGTAACAGGTGAAGCTTTCTTT. This translates into CATSDVTGEAFF.

This clone showed up just a few times. CDR3 sequence (DNA): TGCAGCGTGGATGGGGGAGGTTTTTTCACTGAAGCTTTCTTT. As protein: CSVDGGGFFTEAFF. The chain links TRBV29-1 to TRBJ1-1; the D gene is possibly TRBD1 (5 bases). Germline V lookup: CDR1 SQVTM, CDR2 ANQGSEA. CDR3 size: 14 residues. V shed 6 bases and J shed 4 bases, with 18 bases lying between them.

This chain joins TRBV15 and TRBJ1-2, with D maybe TRBD1 (6 bases). The CDR3 length is 12 residues. Germline lookup yields CDR1 LNHNV and CDR2 YYDKDF (reference sequence). V was trimmed by 7 bases and J by 8 bases, leaving 14 bases between them. The CDR3 DNA reads as TGTGCCACCAACATGGGGGGCGGAGGCTACACCTTC. It codes for CATNMGGGGYTF. The entire variable domain, with the rest obtained from reference TRBV15 and TRBJ1-2, is as follows: DAMVIQNPRYQVTQFGKPVTLSCSQTLNHNVMYWYQQKSSQAPKLLFHYYDKDFNNEADTPDNFQSRRPNTSFCFLDIRSPGLGDTAMYLCATNMGGGGYTFGSGTRLTVV.

This clone was seen a few times. A much larger clone lies a single base off, so this may be a read error. The V call is TRBV6-5, the J call TRBJ1-4; D uncertain. The V end was cut by 4 bases, the J end by 3 bases, with 12 bases between. Germline lookup yields CDR1 MNHEY and CDR2 SVGAGI. The CDR3 spans 15 residues. CDR3 amino acids: CASSSSGQANEKLFF. The DNA of the CDR3 is TGTGCCAGCAGTTCTTCCGGTCAAGCTAATGAAAAACTGTTTTTT.

This clone was seen many times. The DNA for the CDR3 is TGTGCCAGCAGCTTAATCGGACAGGGGCCCAATGAAAAACTGTTTTTT. Amino acid sequence: CASSLIGQGPNEKLFF. The chain uses TRBV7-2 and TRBJ1-4, with 9 bases matching TRBD1. This CDR3 is 16 amino acids long. The germline gives CDR1 SGHTA, CDR2 FQGNSA. J lost 5 bases, V lost 2 bases, and 6 bases had no gene match. The full variable domain, with the rest looked up from reference TRBV7-2 and TRBJ1-4, is GAGVSQSPSNKVTEKGKDVELRCDPISGHTALYWYRQSLGQGLEFLIYFQGNSAPDKSGLPSDRFSAERTGGSVSTLTIQRTQQEDSAVYLCASSLIGQGPNEKLFFGSGTQLSVL.

This clone showed up many times. This rearrangement joins TRBV11-2 to TRBJ2-7; D not certain. CDR3 length equals 14 residues. V lost 5 bases and J 5 bases, leaving 16 bases between the germline ends. From germline, CDR1 is SGHAT and CDR2 FQNNGV. CDR3 protein: CASSVGMGGDEQYF. The CDR3 DNA is TGTGCCAGCAGCGTCGGAATGGGCGGCGACGAGCAGTACTTC.

This clone was recorded many times. The rearrangement joins TRBV6-6 to TRBJ1-6; D remains ambiguous. The CDR3 has 13 residues. V lost 1 base and J lost 11, with 9 bases in between. Germline assignment: CDR1 MNHNY and CDR2 SVGAGI (reference sequence). The CDR3 nucleotides are TGTGCCAGCAGTTACTTACAGCCACCACCCCTCCACTTT. It is translated as CASSYLQPPPLHF.

At least ten counts were recorded for this clone. The CDR3 DNA reads TGTGCCAGCAGCTTGGACAGACCTAGCTCCTACGAGCAGTACTTC. Translated: CASSLDRPSSYEQYF. The rearrangement joins TRBV5-4 to TRBJ2-7; no clear D. V was trimmed by 0 bases and J by 0 bases, leaving 10 bases between them. The germline V gene encodes CDR1 SGHNT and CDR2 YYREEE (reference sequence). The CDR3 extends over 15 amino acids.

The table lists this clone with many counts. This chain links TRBV6-4 with TRBJ2-3; 10 bases align to TRBD2. From germline, CDR1 is MRHNA and CDR2 SNTAGT. This CDR3 has 14 residues. The V and J ends lost 5 bases and 1 base, in that order; junction bases with no gene match: 0. CDR3 sequence reads: CASSSGGGTDTQYF. The CDR3 DNA sequence: TGTGCCAGCAGTAGCGGGGGGGGCACAGATACGCAGTATTTT.

This clone was counted many times. This may be a read error, as it is one base from a much larger clone. The V and J genes are TRBV6-5 and TRBJ2-7; TRBD2 matches 12 bases. Per the germline V gene, CDR1 is MNHEY and CDR2 is SVGAGI. The CDR3 loop spans 15 amino acids. CDR3 protein: CASSYSSGGAYEQYF. The CDR3 coding sequence is TGTGCCAGCAGCTACTCTAGCGGGGGGGCCTACGAGCAGTACTTC.

This clone was observed at least ten times. The CDR3 DNA reads TGTGCCAGCAGCTTAACGGCTGGCACCCTCTACAATGAGCAGTTCTTC. It encodes CASSLTAGTLYNEQFF. This sequence joins TRBV7-3 and TRBJ2-1; D remains ambiguous. With 0 bases removed from V and 3 bases from J, the gap between germline ends came to 12 bases. The germline CDR1 and CDR2 sequences are SGHTA and FQGTGA. This CDR3 contains 16 residues.

This clone was counted at least ten times. The chain joins TRBV7-9 to TRBJ2-6, with a tentative D call TRBD1 (5 bases). The germline gives CDR1 SEHNR, CDR2 FQNEAQ (reference sequence). Between the trimmed V and J ends, which lost 5 bases and 1 base, there was a span of 9 bases. There are 15 residues in the CDR3. The CDR3 coding sequence is TGTGCCAGCAGCCCACAGGTATCTGGGGCCAACGTCCTGACTTTC. It encodes CASSPQVSGANVLTF. The variable domain in full, with the rest retrieved from reference TRBV7-9 and TRBJ2-6, is DTGVSQNPRHKITKRGQNVTFRCDPISEHNRLYWYRQTLGQGPEFLTYFQNEAQLEKSRLLSDRFSAERPKGSFSTLEIQRTEQGDSAMYLCASSPQVSGANVLTFGAGSRLTVL.

This clone occurred many times. The rearrangement links TRBV25-1 to TRBJ2-7; tentative D call: TRBD2 (5 bases). CDR1 and CDR2 (germline): MGHDK, SYGVNS. V was trimmed by 5 bases and J by 7 bases, leaving 12 bases between them. The CDR3 has 12 amino acids. CDR3 DNA: TGTGCCAGCAGTTCACACCCGGGGGAGCAGTACTTC. Its translation is CASSSHPGEQYF.

This clone was seen repeatedly, ten times or more. The chain joins TRBV6-5 to TRBJ2-3, with 12 bases identical to TRBD2. Unmatched junction bases numbered 4, after V lost 2 bases and J lost 1 base. The CDR3 length is 17 residues. CDR1 and CDR2 from the germline V gene are MNHEY and SVGAGI. The CDR3 coding sequence is TGTGCCAGCAGTTACCGTCGACTAGCGGGGGGCACAGATACGCAGTATTTT. This gives the protein CASSYRRLAGGTDTQYF.

This clone was picked up many times. The sample carries other DNA sequences with the same CDR3. V is TRBV12-3 or TRBV12-4 and J is TRBJ1-5; D is possibly TRBD1 (5 bases). The CDR3 consists of 15 residues. V was trimmed by 7 bases and J by 0 bases, leaving 13 bases between them. This CDR3 is CASTPGEGSNQPQHF. The CDR3 bases are TGTGCCAGCACTCCGGGGGAGGGTAGCAATCAGCCCCAGCATTTT.